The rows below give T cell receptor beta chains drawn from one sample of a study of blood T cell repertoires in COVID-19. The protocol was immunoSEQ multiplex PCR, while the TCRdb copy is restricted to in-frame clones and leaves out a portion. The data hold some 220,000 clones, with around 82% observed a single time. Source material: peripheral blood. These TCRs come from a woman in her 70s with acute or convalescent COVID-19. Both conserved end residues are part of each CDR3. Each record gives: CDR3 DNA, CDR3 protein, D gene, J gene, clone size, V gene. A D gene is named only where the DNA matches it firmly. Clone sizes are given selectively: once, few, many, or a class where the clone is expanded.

cdr3_nt: TGTGCCAGCAGCTTGGCCAAGGGACTAGCGGCGATTCAGTACTTC
cdr3_aa: CASSLAKGLAAIQYF
d_call: TRBD2
j_call: TRBJ2-4
clone_size: -
v_call: TRBV5-6

cdr3_nt: TGCGCCAGCAGCTTAACTAGCGGGGGGGATGAGCAGTTCTTC
cdr3_aa: CASSLTSGGDEQFF
d_call: TRBD2
j_call: TRBJ2-1
clone_size: -
v_call: TRBV5-1

cdr3_nt: TGCGCCAGCAGCCAGGCGGGGATCAGCTTCCAAGAGACCCAGTACTTC
cdr3_aa: CASSQAGISFQETQYF
d_call: -
j_call: TRBJ2-5
clone_size: -
v_call: TRBV4-1

cdr3_nt: TGTGCCAGCAGTCATACAAATTTAGCGGGGGCAAACACCGGGGAGCTGTTTTTT
cdr3_aa: CASSHTNLAGANTGELFF
d_call: TRBD2
j_call: TRBJ2-2
clone_size: -
v_call: TRBV6-6

cdr3_nt: TGCGCCATCGGGAGAGGGCCAAACTATGGCTACACCTTC
cdr3_aa: CAIGRGPNYGYTF
d_call: -
j_call: TRBJ1-2
clone_size: once
v_call: TRBV10-2

cdr3_nt: TGTGCCAGCAGTGAGTCTTTTCGTGGGGGGGCCCGGAGAGAGACCCAGTACTTC
cdr3_aa: CASSESFRGGARRETQYF
d_call: -
j_call: TRBJ2-5
clone_size: -
v_call: TRBV6-1

cdr3_nt: TGTGCCAGCAGCGGGACAGTTAAGGATACGCAGTATTTT
cdr3_aa: CASSGTVKDTQYF
d_call: TRBD1
j_call: TRBJ2-3
clone_size: -
v_call: TRBV25-1

cdr3_nt: TGCGCCAGCAGCTTCTTGGAGGGGTCTGGGGCCAACGTCCTGACTTTC
cdr3_aa: CASSFLEGSGANVLTF
d_call: -
j_call: TRBJ2-6
clone_size: few
v_call: TRBV5-1

cdr3_nt: TGTGCCTGGAGTGTTTCAGGGGGAACAGATACGCAGTATTTT
cdr3_aa: CAWSVSGGTDTQYF
d_call: TRBD1
j_call: TRBJ2-3
clone_size: -
v_call: TRBV30

cdr3_nt: TGTGCCAGCAGCCGGGAGGGAACAGGTGTCTATGAGCAGTACTTC
cdr3_aa: CASSREGTGVYEQYF
d_call: TRBD2
j_call: TRBJ2-7
clone_size: -
v_call: TRBV5-8

cdr3_nt: TGTGCCAGCAGCTTCCAGAGCCACAGGGGGGAGGGAGAAAAACTGTTTTTT
cdr3_aa: CASSFQSHRGEGEKLFF
d_call: TRBD1
j_call: TRBJ1-4
clone_size: once
v_call: TRBV7-9

cdr3_nt: TGTGCCATCAAAGACGGGGAAGGAAATGAGCAGTTCTTC
cdr3_aa: CAIKDGEGNEQFF
d_call: -
j_call: TRBJ2-1
clone_size: -
v_call: TRBV10-3

cdr3_nt: TGTGCCAGCTCACCCGGGACAGGGGGTACTGGGGCCAACGTCCTGACTTTC
cdr3_aa: CASSPGTGGTGANVLTF
d_call: TRBD1
j_call: TRBJ2-6
clone_size: few
v_call: TRBV18

cdr3_nt: TGTGCCAGCCGTACCCAGGGGGCTGGGGCCAACGTCCTGACTTTC
cdr3_aa: CASRTQGAGANVLTF
d_call: TRBD1
j_call: TRBJ2-6
clone_size: few
v_call: TRBV6-6

cdr3_nt: TGTGCCAGCTCCGGGACAGGGGGAACCGGGGAGCTGTTTTTT
cdr3_aa: CASSGTGGTGELFF
d_call: TRBD1
j_call: TRBJ2-2
clone_size: -
v_call: TRBV7-3

cdr3_nt: TGCAGCGTTGGTGAACAGTCCAATGAAAAACTGTTTTTT
cdr3_aa: CSVGEQSNEKLFF
d_call: -
j_call: TRBJ1-4
clone_size: -
v_call: TRBV29-1

cdr3_nt: TGTGCCAGCTCTTTTACCGAACCGACTAGCGGCTCACAAGAGACCCAGTACTTC
cdr3_aa: CASSFTEPTSGSQETQYF
d_call: TRBD2
j_call: TRBJ2-5
clone_size: few
v_call: TRBV18

cdr3_nt: TGTGCCAGCAGCCTTGCCCGGACAGGCCCGAACACCGGGGAGCTGTTTTTT
cdr3_aa: CASSLARTGPNTGELFF
d_call: TRBD1
j_call: TRBJ2-2
clone_size: -
v_call: TRBV7-2

cdr3_nt: TGTGCCAGCAGTTCGGCGGACAGGTCATCCTACGAGCAGTACTTC
cdr3_aa: CASSSADRSSYEQYF
d_call: TRBD1
j_call: TRBJ2-7
clone_size: few
v_call: TRBV28

cdr3_nt: TGTGCCACCAGTGATACGGGACAGGGCTCCCATGAGCAGTTCTTC
cdr3_aa: CATSDTGQGSHEQFF
d_call: TRBD1
j_call: TRBJ2-1
clone_size: -
v_call: TRBV24-1

cdr3_nt: TGTGCCAGCAGCTTAGATTCCCCCCAACAGGCCTTCTCCTATAATTCACCCCTCCACTTT
cdr3_aa: CASSLDSPQQAFSYNSPLHF
d_call: -
j_call: TRBJ1-6
clone_size: -
v_call: TRBV11-2

cdr3_nt: TGTGCCAGCAGCCAAGCTAGCGGGGGCCCCTCTAGCACAGATACGCAGTATTTT
cdr3_aa: CASSQASGGPSSTDTQYF
d_call: TRBD2
j_call: TRBJ2-3
clone_size: -
v_call: TRBV7-9

cdr3_nt: TGCAGTGCCCAAGGGGACACTGAAGCTTTCTTT
cdr3_aa: CSAQGDTEAFF
d_call: -
j_call: TRBJ1-1
clone_size: -
v_call: TRBV20-1

cdr3_nt: TGTGCCAGCAACATACAGGGGGCTTTCAACTACGAGCAGTACTTC
cdr3_aa: CASNIQGAFNYEQYF
d_call: TRBD1
j_call: TRBJ2-7
clone_size: -
v_call: TRBV9

cdr3_nt: TGTGCCAGCAGTTCCCCAGGGGTTGATCAGCCCCAGCATTTT
cdr3_aa: CASSSPGVDQPQHF
d_call: -
j_call: TRBJ1-5
clone_size: few
v_call: TRBV6-5

cdr3_nt: TGCGCCAGCAGCCAAGTAGGACAGGGCATCCACGAGCAGTACTTC
cdr3_aa: CASSQVGQGIHEQYF
d_call: TRBD1
j_call: TRBJ2-7
clone_size: -
v_call: TRBV4-3

cdr3_nt: TGTGCCAGCAGCTTAAACTCTCTCTCCTACGAGCAGTACTTC
cdr3_aa: CASSLNSLSYEQYF
d_call: -
j_call: TRBJ2-7
clone_size: -
v_call: TRBV7-2

cdr3_nt: TGCGCCAGCAGCCAAGGACGGATGGGGGGGACCCAGTACTTC
cdr3_aa: CASSQGRMGGTQYF
d_call: -
j_call: TRBJ2-5
clone_size: -
v_call: TRBV4-1

cdr3_nt: TGTGCCAGCAGTTCGCAGCGGGGGGGCCTTAGGGAGACCCAGTACTTC
cdr3_aa: CASSSQRGGLRETQYF
d_call: TRBD2
j_call: TRBJ2-5
clone_size: once
v_call: TRBV6-5

cdr3_nt: TGTGCCAGCAGTGAAAACCAGGGCTTACAAAAACTGTTTTTT
cdr3_aa: CASSENQGLQKLFF
d_call: -
j_call: TRBJ1-4
clone_size: -
v_call: TRBV6-1

cdr3_nt: TGTGCCAGCAGCACCGGGACTAGCGGGGGGACATCCTACAATGAGCAGTTCTTC
cdr3_aa: CASSTGTSGGTSYNEQFF
d_call: TRBD2
j_call: TRBJ2-1
clone_size: few
v_call: TRBV28

cdr3_nt: TGTGCCAGCAGTGAATTATCGGGGGAGACCCAGTACTTC
cdr3_aa: CASSELSGETQYF
d_call: -
j_call: TRBJ2-5
clone_size: once
v_call: TRBV2

cdr3_nt: TGTGCCAGCACTCGAACCCCCCAACAGGGCTGGGTGGGGTTTGGCTACACCTTC
cdr3_aa: CASTRTPQQGWVGFGYTF
d_call: -
j_call: TRBJ1-2
clone_size: -
v_call: TRBV7-2

cdr3_nt: TGTGCCAGCAGCTTAATTTCCAGCGGGGGGGGCAATGAGCAGTTCTTC
cdr3_aa: CASSLISSGGGNEQFF
d_call: TRBD2
j_call: TRBJ2-1
clone_size: -
v_call: TRBV11-2

cdr3_nt: TGTGCCAGCAGTCTAACTAGCGGAAGCACAGATACGCAGTATTTT
cdr3_aa: CASSLTSGSTDTQYF
d_call: TRBD2
j_call: TRBJ2-3
clone_size: once
v_call: TRBV27

cdr3_nt: TGTGCCACCAGCAAGCCGAACACTGAAGCTTTCTTT
cdr3_aa: CATSKPNTEAFF
d_call: -
j_call: TRBJ1-1
clone_size: -
v_call: TRBV15

cdr3_nt: TGTGCCAGCAGCCGCGGACAGGAAGAGACCCAGTACTTC
cdr3_aa: CASSRGQEETQYF
d_call: TRBD1
j_call: TRBJ2-5
clone_size: few
v_call: TRBV5-5

cdr3_nt: TGTGCCAGTAGTATAGGGCGGGGGATCCGCACTGAAGCTTTCTTT
cdr3_aa: CASSIGRGIRTEAFF
d_call: -
j_call: TRBJ1-1
clone_size: -
v_call: TRBV19

cdr3_nt: TGCGCCATTTCGACTAGCGGGACGACAGGGGATACGCAGTATTTT
cdr3_aa: CAISTSGTTGDTQYF
d_call: TRBD2
j_call: TRBJ2-3
clone_size: -
v_call: TRBV5-1

cdr3_nt: TGTGCCAGCAGAACCGGCCAGGGGGATAAGGGCAATCAGCCCCAGCATTTT
cdr3_aa: CASRTGQGDKGNQPQHF
d_call: TRBD1
j_call: TRBJ1-5
clone_size: -
v_call: TRBV25-1

cdr3_nt: TGTGCCAGCAGGCAACAGGGAAGGTACAACTATGGCTACACCTTC
cdr3_aa: CASRQQGRYNYGYTF
d_call: -
j_call: TRBJ1-2
clone_size: -
v_call: TRBV2

cdr3_nt: TGTGCCAGCAGGCGAGAGACAGATACGCAGTATTTT
cdr3_aa: CASRRETDTQYF
d_call: -
j_call: TRBJ2-3
clone_size: -
v_call: TRBV2

cdr3_nt: TGTGCCAGCTCACCACTGGGACAGGGGTCGGTCAAAAACATTCAGTACTTC
cdr3_aa: CASSPLGQGSVKNIQYF
d_call: TRBD1
j_call: TRBJ2-4
clone_size: -
v_call: TRBV18

cdr3_nt: TGTGCCAGCAGCCAGGACAGTAATCAGCCCCAGCATTTT
cdr3_aa: CASSQDSNQPQHF
d_call: -
j_call: TRBJ1-5
clone_size: -
v_call: TRBV14

cdr3_nt: TGTGCCAGCAGCTTAGACAGGGTGGTACGGGAGACCCAGTACTTC
cdr3_aa: CASSLDRVVRETQYF
d_call: -
j_call: TRBJ2-5
clone_size: -
v_call: TRBV7-2

cdr3_nt: TGCGCCAGCAGTGAGGCCGGGAACACTGAAGCTTTCTTT
cdr3_aa: CASSEAGNTEAFF
d_call: -
j_call: TRBJ1-1
clone_size: -
v_call: TRBV10-2

cdr3_nt: TGTGCCAGCAGTGTCACACAGGGTTTCACTGAAGCTTTCTTT
cdr3_aa: CASSVTQGFTEAFF
d_call: -
j_call: TRBJ1-1
clone_size: -
v_call: TRBV2

cdr3_nt: TGTGCCACCAGCAGAGGGGATCGGGGTGGGGCCAACGTCCTGACTTTC
cdr3_aa: CATSRGDRGGANVLTF
d_call: -
j_call: TRBJ2-6
clone_size: -
v_call: TRBV15

cdr3_nt: TGTGCCATCAGTGAAGTGAGAGACTACGAGCAGTACTTC
cdr3_aa: CAISEVRDYEQYF
d_call: -
j_call: TRBJ2-7
clone_size: -
v_call: TRBV10-3